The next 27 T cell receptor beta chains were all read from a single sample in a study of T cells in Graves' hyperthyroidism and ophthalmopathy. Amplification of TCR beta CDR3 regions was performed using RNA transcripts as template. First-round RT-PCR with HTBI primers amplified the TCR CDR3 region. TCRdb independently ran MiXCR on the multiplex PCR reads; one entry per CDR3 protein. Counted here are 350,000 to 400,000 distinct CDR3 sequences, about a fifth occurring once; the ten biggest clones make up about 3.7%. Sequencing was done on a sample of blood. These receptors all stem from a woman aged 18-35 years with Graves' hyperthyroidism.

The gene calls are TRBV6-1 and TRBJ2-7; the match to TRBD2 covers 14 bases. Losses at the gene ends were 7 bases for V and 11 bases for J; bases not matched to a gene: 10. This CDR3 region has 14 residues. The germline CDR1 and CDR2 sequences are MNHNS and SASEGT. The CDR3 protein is CASIGGLAGGLEYF. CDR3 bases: TGTGCCAGCATAGGAGGACTAGCGGGGGGTCTCGAGTACTTC.

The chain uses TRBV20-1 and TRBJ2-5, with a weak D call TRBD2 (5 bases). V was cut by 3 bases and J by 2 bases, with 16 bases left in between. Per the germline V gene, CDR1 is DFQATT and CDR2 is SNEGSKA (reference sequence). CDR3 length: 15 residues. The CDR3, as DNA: TGCAGTGCTAGCTCAGGACGGGATCTTCAAGAGACCCAGTACTTC. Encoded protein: CSASSGRDLQETQYF.

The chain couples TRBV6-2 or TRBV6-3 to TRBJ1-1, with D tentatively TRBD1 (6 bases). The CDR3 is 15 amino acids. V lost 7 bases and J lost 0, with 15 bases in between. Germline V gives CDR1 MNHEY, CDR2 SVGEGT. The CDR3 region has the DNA TGTGCCAGCACCTCCGGGGGGCTGCTGAACACTGAAGCTTTCTTT. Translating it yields CASTSGGLLNTEAFF.

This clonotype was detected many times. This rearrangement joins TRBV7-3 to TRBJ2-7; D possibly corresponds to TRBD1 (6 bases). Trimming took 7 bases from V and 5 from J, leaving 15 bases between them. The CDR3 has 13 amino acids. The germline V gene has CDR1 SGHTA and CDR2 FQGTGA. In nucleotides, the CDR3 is TGTGCCAGCAACCGGGACAAGGCCCACGAGCAGTACTTC. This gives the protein CASNRDKAHEQYF. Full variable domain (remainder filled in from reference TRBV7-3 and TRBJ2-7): GAGVSQTPSNKVTEKGKYVELRCDPISGHTALYWYRQSLGQGPEFLIYFQGTGAADDSGLPNDRFFAVRPEGSVSTLKIQRTERGDSAVYLCASNRDKAHEQYFGPGTRLTVT.

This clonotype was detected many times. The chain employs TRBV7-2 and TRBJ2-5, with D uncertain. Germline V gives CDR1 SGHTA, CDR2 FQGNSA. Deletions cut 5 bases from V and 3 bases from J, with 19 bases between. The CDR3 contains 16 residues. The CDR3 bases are TGTGCCAGCAGCCCGCCGCCTTTTGCGCCAGAAGAGACCCAGTACTTC. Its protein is CASSPPPFAPEETQYF.

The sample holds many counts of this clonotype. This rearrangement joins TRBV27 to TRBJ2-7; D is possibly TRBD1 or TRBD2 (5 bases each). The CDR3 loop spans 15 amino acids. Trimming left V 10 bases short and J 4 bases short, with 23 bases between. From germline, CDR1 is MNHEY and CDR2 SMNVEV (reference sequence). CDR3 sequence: CAKQPGPGRFYEQYF. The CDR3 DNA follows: TGTGCCAAGCAGCCAGGGCCGGGAAGATTTTACGAGCAGTACTTC.

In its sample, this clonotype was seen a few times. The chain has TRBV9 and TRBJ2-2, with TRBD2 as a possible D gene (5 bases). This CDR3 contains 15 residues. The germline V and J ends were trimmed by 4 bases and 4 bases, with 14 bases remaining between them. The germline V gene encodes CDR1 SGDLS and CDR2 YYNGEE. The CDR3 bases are TGTGCCAGCAGCCCCAGAGGGCCGGCCACCGGGGAGCTGTTTTTT. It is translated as CASSPRGPATGELFF.

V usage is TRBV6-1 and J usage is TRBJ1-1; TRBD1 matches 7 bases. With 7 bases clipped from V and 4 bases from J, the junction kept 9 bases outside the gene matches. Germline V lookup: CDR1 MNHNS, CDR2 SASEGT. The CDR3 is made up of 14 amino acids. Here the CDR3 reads CASKRRQGGTEAFF. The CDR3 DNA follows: TGTGCCAGCAAAAGAAGGCAGGGGGGCACTGAAGCTTTCTTT.

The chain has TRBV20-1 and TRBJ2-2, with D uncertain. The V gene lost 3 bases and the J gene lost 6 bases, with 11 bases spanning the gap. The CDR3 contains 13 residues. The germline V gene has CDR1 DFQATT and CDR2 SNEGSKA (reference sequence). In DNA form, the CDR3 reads TGCAGTGCTAGTGGGGTAGGCGCCGGGGAGCTGTTTTTT. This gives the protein CSASGVGAGELFF.

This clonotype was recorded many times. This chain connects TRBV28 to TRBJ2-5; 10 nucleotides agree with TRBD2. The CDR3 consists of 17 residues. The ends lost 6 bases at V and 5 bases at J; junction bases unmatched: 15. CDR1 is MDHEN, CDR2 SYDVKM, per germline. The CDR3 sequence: CASSPARDSGGMETQYF. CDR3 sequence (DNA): TGTGCCAGCAGCCCCGCCCGAGATAGCGGGGGGATGGAGACCCAGTACTTC.

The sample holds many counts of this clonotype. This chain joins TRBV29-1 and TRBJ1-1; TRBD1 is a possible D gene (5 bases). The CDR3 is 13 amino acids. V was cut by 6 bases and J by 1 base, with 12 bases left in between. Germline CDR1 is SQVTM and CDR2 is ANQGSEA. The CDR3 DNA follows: TGCAGCGTCGCGGGACGGGCGAACACTGAAGCTTTCTTT. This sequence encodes CSVAGRANTEAFF.

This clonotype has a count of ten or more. CDR3 sequence (DNA): TGCGCCAGCAGTGTTAGCGTAAACTCCTACGAGCAGTACTTC. This encodes CASSVSVNSYEQYF. The chain is built from TRBV5-1 and TRBJ2-7, with D maybe TRBD2 (5 bases). CDR1 and CDR2 from the germline V gene are SGHRS and YFSETQ. This CDR3 contains 14 residues. V lost 5 bases, J lost 0 bases, and 12 bases lay in between.

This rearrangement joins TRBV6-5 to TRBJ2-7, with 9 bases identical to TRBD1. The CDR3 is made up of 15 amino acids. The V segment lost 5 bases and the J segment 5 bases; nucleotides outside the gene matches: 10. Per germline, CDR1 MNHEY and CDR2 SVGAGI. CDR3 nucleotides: TGTGCCAGCAGTCACCCGGGACAGGGCAACGACGAGCAGTACTTC. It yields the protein CASSHPGQGNDEQYF.

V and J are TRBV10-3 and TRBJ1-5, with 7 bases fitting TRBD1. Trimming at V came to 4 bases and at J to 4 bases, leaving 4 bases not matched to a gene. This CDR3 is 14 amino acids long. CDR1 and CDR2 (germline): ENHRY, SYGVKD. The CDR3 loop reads CAISGQGRNQPQHF. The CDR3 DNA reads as TGTGCCATCAGTGGACAGGGTAGGAATCAGCCCCAGCATTTT.

CDR3 residues: CASSAGIGTYSSYEQYF. The CDR3 coding sequence is TGCGCCAGCAGCGCGGGTATTGGGACTTATAGCTCCTACGAGCAGTACTTC. The chain carries TRBV5-1 and TRBJ2-7; D perhaps matches TRBD2 (6 bases). The CDR3 is made up of 17 amino acids. Germline CDR1 SGHRS, CDR2 YFSETQ. V was shortened by 4 bases and J by 0 bases, with 20 bases between the two germline ends.

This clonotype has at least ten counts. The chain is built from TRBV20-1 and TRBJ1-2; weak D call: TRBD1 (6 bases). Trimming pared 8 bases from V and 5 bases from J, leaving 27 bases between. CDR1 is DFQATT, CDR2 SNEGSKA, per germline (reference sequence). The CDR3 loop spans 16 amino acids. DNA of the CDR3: TGCAGTCCCCGTGAGCCGGGACACCTTAGGTGGTATGGCTACACCTTC. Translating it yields CSPREPGHLRWYGYTF.

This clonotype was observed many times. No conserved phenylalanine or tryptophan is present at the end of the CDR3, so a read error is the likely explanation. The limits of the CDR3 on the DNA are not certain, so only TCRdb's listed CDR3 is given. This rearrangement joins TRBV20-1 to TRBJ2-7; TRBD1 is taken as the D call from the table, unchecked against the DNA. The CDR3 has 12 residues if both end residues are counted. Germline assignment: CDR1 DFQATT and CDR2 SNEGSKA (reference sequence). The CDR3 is CSFNRGGSSFTL.

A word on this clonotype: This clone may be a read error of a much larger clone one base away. The DNA of the CDR3 is TGTGCCACCAGCAGAGAGAGGGGCTCCGGGGAGACCGAGTACTTC. It is translated as CATSRERGSGETEYF. V usage is TRBV15 and J usage is TRBJ2-5, with D perhaps assigned TRBD1 or TRBD2 (5 bases each). CDR3 length: 15 residues. Germline-derived CDR1 and CDR2 are LNHNV and YYDKDF (reference sequence).

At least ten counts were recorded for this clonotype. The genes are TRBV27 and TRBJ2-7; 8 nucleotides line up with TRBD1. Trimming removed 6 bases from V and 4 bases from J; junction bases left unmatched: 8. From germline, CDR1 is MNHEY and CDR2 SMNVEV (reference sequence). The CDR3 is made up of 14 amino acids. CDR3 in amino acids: CASSPGQVKYEQYF. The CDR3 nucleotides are TGTGCCAGCAGCCCGGGACAGGTGAAATACGAGCAGTACTTC.

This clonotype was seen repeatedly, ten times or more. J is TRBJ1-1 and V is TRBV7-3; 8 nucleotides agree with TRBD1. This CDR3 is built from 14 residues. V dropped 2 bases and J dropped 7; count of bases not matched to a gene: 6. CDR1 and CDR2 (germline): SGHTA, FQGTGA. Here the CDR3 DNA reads TGTGCCAGCAGCTTACAGGGGGCGAGGGATGAAGCTTTCTTT. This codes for CASSLQGARDEAFF.

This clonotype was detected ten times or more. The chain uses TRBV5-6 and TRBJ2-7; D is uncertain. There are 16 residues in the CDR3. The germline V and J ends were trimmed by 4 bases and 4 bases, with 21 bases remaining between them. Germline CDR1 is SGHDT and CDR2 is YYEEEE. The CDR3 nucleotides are TGTGCCAGCAGCCCATACCCAGTGGATCCCCTTTACGAGCAGTACTTC. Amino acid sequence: CASSPYPVDPLYEQYF.

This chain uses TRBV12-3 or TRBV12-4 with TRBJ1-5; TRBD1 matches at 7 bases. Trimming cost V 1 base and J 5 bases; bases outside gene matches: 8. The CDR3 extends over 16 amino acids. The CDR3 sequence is CASSLERTGLDQPQHF. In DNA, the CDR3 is TGTGCCAGCAGTTTAGAGAGGACAGGACTGGATCAGCCCCAGCATTTT.

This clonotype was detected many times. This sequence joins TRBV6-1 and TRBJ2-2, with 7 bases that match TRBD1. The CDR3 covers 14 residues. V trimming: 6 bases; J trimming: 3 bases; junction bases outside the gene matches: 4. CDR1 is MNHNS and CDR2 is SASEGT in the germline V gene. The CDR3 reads CASRDDRDTGELFF. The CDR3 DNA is TGTGCCAGCAGAGATGACAGGGACACCGGGGAGCTGTTTTTT.

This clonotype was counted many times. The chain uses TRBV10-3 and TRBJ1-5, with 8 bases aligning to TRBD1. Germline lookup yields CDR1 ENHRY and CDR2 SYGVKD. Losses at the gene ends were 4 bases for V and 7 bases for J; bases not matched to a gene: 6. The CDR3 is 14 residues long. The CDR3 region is CAISGGTGTQPQHF. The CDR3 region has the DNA TGTGCCATCAGTGGGGGGACAGGTACGCAGCCCCAGCATTTT.

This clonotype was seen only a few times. The CDR3 DNA reads TGTGCCAGCTCACCTGGACAGGGGGGGAACATTCAGTACTTC. Amino acids: CASSPGQGGNIQYF. The chain combines TRBV18 with TRBJ2-4; 10 bases map to TRBD1. V shed 3 bases and J 7 bases; nucleotides not matched to a gene: 3. CDR3 length equals 14 residues. CDR1 is KGHSH, CDR2 LQKENI, per germline.

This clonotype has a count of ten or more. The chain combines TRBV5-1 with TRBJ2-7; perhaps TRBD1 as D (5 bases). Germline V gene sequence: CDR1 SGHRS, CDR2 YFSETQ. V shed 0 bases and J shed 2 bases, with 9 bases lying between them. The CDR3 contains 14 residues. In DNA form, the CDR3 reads TGCGCCAGCAGCTTGGGGGGCAGCACCTACGAGCAGTACTTC. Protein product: CASSLGGSTYEQYF. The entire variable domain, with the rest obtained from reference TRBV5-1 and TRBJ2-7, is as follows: KAGVTQTPRYLIKTRGQQVTLSCSPISGHRSVSWYQQTPGQGLQFLFEYFSETQRNKGNFPGRFSGRQFSNSRSEMNVSTLELGDSALYLCASSLGGSTYEQYFGPGTRLTVT.

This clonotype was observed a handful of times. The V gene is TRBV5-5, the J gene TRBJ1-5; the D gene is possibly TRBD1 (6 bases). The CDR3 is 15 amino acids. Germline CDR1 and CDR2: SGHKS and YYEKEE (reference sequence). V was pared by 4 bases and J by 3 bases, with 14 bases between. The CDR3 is CASSSQTGFNQPQHF. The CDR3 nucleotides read TGTGCCAGCAGCAGCCAGACAGGCTTCAATCAGCCCCAGCATTTT. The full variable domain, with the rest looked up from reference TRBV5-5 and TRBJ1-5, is DAGVTQSPTHLIKTRGQQVTLRCSPISGHKSVSWYQQVLGQGPQFIFQYYEKEERGRGNFPDRFSARQFPNYSSELNVNALLLGDSALYLCASSSQTGFNQPQHFGDGTRLSIL.